This entry is about one T cell receptor beta chain. This clone has only a few counts. Its antigen remains undetermined. Base qualities are missing; no much larger clone stands one base away. The method behind the library was the immunoSEQ multiplex PCR assay. The multiplex PCR relied on a mix of 60 forward primers for TCR Vbeta segments and 13 reverse primers for TCR Jbeta segments. Amplification of the CDR3 region of rearranged TCR beta genes was performed with a multiplex PCR assay on genomic DNA. The amplified TCR beta libraries were sequenced on the Illumina HiSeq System as 87-base-pair reads. Per the authors' processing: In a later analysis, roughly 80 million unique TCR beta chains were counted across the 500 to 850 repertoires, and some 10 million of these chains were shared by at least two donors. Raw reads were error-corrected and collapsed into unique sequences by a nearest-neighbor algorithm in which closely related sequences were merged to remove PCR and sequencing errors. Alignment of CDR3 sequences to IMGT reference sequences was used to assign V, D and J gene segments. Each retained sequence needed at least a six-nucleotide match to both a V gene segment and a J gene segment. A rearrangement counted as productive if the CDR3 had no stop codons and remained in frame with V and J, and every other rearrangement counted as non-productive. CDR3 was defined by IMGT convention, running from the second conserved V-encoded cysteine to the conserved J-encoded phenylalanine. The earlier analysis of some 550 of the donors excluded any sequence lacking an unambiguous match to a single V gene segment. An earlier analysis of approximately 590 of the donors called V segments functional above 56.7% productive rearrangements and segregating when the between-donor standard deviation exceeded 5%. To diagnose cytomegalovirus status from the catalog of TCR beta chain sequences, a statistical classification framework was built. In a later analysis, V and J genes were assigned by comparing TCR nucleotide sequences against IMGT/GENE-DB human TR gene sequences. A later analysis assigned CDR3 sequences and most-parsimonious VDJ recombination scenarios with the TCRdist pipeline. In a later analysis, each TCR beta chain was defined by its CDR3 amino acid sequence together with its V-gene family, and reads without a unique V-gene family were excluded. To address suspected cross-contamination and a sequencing artifact, a later analysis removed 592 highly shared, low-generation-probability nucleotide sequences. In a later analysis, a clonal expansion index for each public chain was calculated from normalized within-repertoire ranks of inferred template counts. A later analysis computed generation probabilities with a VDJ recombination model fitted to out-of-frame rearrangements, and checked the results against IGoR. A later analysis scored TCR-TCR, TCR-HLA and TCR-CMV co-occurrence with hypergeometric tests, applying a repertoire-size bias correction to TCR pairs. A later analysis estimated false discovery rates by permuting HLA or CMV assignments 20 times. In a later analysis, co-occurring TCRs were grouped using DBSCAN, with TCRdist sequence similarity added in when clustering inside HLA-allele-positive subsets. Co-occurrence clustering excluded repertoires with fewer than 30,000 or more than 120,000 public chains, plus five with anomalous nucleotide sharing. In its TCRdb copy, this immuneACCESS table keeps in-frame sequences only and misses some clones. Where compared with another copy, unresolved V genes explain less than half of these, and the others have no known cause. V and J calls and clone size are those listed in that table; D and trimming were worked out from the DNA. Within this sample are 200,000 or so clones, with 82% of them counted one time only. The ten largest make up about 0.1% of the sample.

The cohort comprised around 700 healthy bone marrow donors. All cohort members were sampled while nominally healthy, although unrecorded immune exposures were likely present. The donor was CMV seronegative and was included in the group of a few hundred seronegative cohort members. A peripheral blood sample was provided by each donor, and peripheral blood mononuclear cells were used for TCR beta sequencing. The Qiagen DNeasy Blood Extraction Kit was used to extract genomic DNA from the blood cell samples. This sample was taken from a study of cytomegalovirus exposure and HLA in healthy donors (dated 2017 in TCRdb). Some background on the complete study: According to an earlier analysis of 550 to 700 of the donors, about 190 million T cells yielded 90 million to 140 million unique TCR beta sequences and more than 250 Gb of sequence data. An early release covering roughly 600 HLA-typed donors comprised approximately 300 gigabases of sequencing data and around 86 million unique TCR sequences. Of the roughly 400 genotyped donors, 75% to 85% were placed in the genetic ancestry cluster associated with self-reported Caucasian donors. The study aimed to test whether cataloging public T cell receptors could reveal signatures of past pathogen exposure. The study profiled the T cell repertoires of hundreds of subjects by immunosequencing and related them to cytomegalovirus serostatus. Along with the roughly 670-subject first cohort, a separate validation cohort of over 90 different subjects was used. High-throughput TCR immunosequencing, statistical association of individual TCRs with disease status, and machine learning were combined to predict cytomegalovirus infection status. In a later analysis, previously published TCR beta repertoires from 666 donors were re-analyzed and high-resolution HLA genotyping was added so that TCR occurrence patterns could be studied. The later analysis used no new phenotypic data to find candidate immune exposures, relying instead on TCR beta sequences and their occurrence across donors. An earlier analysis of fewer than 700 of the donors applied high-throughput TCR beta sequencing to assess whether each TCR beta V gene segment acted as functional or pseudogenic. Alongside the repertoire data, information on donor age, sex, ethnicity and CMV serostatus was compiled. A later genetic analysis used genome-wide SNP genotypes for about 65% of the roughly 670 donors, treating that subset as a discovery cohort. All discovery cohort repertoires had been generated on a single sequencing platform. Class I and class II HLA loci were covered by the typing at four-digit resolution. Typing coverage varied by locus: about 620-640 donors for A, B, C, DRB1 and DQB1; more than 500 for DQA1; approximately 610 for DPA1; roughly 450 for DPB1. Because of strong linkage in the cohort, four or five DR-DQ haplotypes were treated as single units for association and clustering. Across 300 to 400 genotyped donors of the cohort, an average of roughly 250,000 unique TCR beta nucleotide sequences per donor were sequenced, and approximately 17% of those sequences were non-productive. The full study reports these points: In an earlier analysis of more than 450 of the donors, most TCR beta V segments were observed in productive rearrangements about 87% or about 30% of the time, broadly matching IMGT annotations. Specific HLA alleles were associated with around 18,000 TCR beta sequences at a false discovery rate of 0.05 in a later analysis. A further reported finding was that TCR beta sequences accurately predicted the HLA-A and HLA-B alleles for most subjects in the first cohort. The earlier analysis of approximately 590 of the donors excluded roughly 17 rarely observed V segments, including chromosome 9 orphons, because counts were too low. This cohort had only TCR beta chains sequenced, and the lack of alpha or paired-chain data limited which features could be detected. Most TCR sequences were observed very rarely across donors, whereas some public TCRs were present in many individuals. Roughly uniform sequencing depth across donors was assumed in presence/absence analyses, although this assumption may not hold. In a later analysis, HLA-associated TCR beta chains were found to be more clonally expanded and to have lower generation probabilities than equally common non-associated chains. In a later genetic analysis, fewer N-insertions in productive TCRs were reported among donors in an Asian-associated ancestry cluster than the roughly 700-donor mean. Linkage disequilibrium might explain the correlated functional status among segregating V segments, but an unknown experimental factor could not be excluded. Strong co-occurrence of HLA alleles, especially DR and DQ, made assigning TCR associations to individual alleles difficult. The classifier was reported to diagnose cytomegalovirus status with high specificity and sensitivity in both the original cohort and the validation cohort. The sequencing pipeline was judged likely to have produced a cluster of highly shared sequence variants as a technical artifact. HLA typing was unavailable for some donors at each locus, so association tests used only the typed subset. In a later genetic analysis, a missense DCLRE1C variant was associated with V-gene and J-gene trimming of TCR beta chains, and the association was replicated in an independent cohort. A later analysis reported that several top co-occurrence clusters appeared linked to parvovirus B19, influenza, CMV and Epstein-Barr virus. In a later analysis, the rate of TCR association differed among HLA loci, with DRB1 alleles having the most associated TCRs and HLA-C alleles having the fewest. The 87-base-pair reads could not distinguish some IMGT-functional V segments, including TRBV6-2 and TRBV6-3, so those segments were excluded. It was suggested by the authors that the approach could potentially be generalized to other disease states and immunological phenotypes. Most CMV-associated TCR beta chains appeared to be HLA-restricted in a later analysis, and the HLA associations seemed to be driven largely by CMV exposure. For the cohort, immune exposure information was limited to CMV serostatus. In vitro tests confirmed that three of the cytomegalovirus-associated TCR beta chains recognize cytomegalovirus antigens. In the study, approximately 160 TCR beta chains were listed as associated with cytomegalovirus.

There are 17 amino acids in the CDR3, from cysteine to phenylalanine inclusive. Only the CDR3 region is kept as DNA, spanning 51 bases read in frame from base 1. The rearrangement combines TRBV21-1 with TRBJ1-3; the table names TRBD1, a call not compared with the DNA. TRBV21-1 is labeled a pseudogene. Input material: PBMCs. The source is a boy aged 2 to 10 in good health and CMV-seronegative. In nucleotide form, the sequence is TGTGCCAGCAGCAAAGCGCTCCCGACAGGGCGGCGAAACACCATATATTTT. This is translated as CASSKALPTGRRNTIYF.